The next 25 T cell receptor beta chains were all read from a single sample in a study of cytomegalovirus exposure and HLA in healthy donors (dated by TCRdb to the late 2010s). Libraries were built with the immunoSEQ multiplex PCR assay. The multiplex PCR relied on a mix of 60 forward primers for TCR Vbeta segments and 13 reverse primers for TCR Jbeta segments. This immuneACCESS table, as held by TCRdb, lists in-frame sequences with V and J called but not all clones. Of the missing ones, under half trace to an unresolved V gene in checked studies; the others have no known cause. The table held for this sample gives about 150,000 clones. The top ten hold under 2% of the sample. The sequenced material came from PBMCs. These receptors all come from a woman between 50 and 59 years old in good health and CMV-seronegative.

Points on this clone: An end of the junction does not agree with germline; a read error may underlie this. The sample carries other DNA sequences with the same CDR3. The chain uses TRBV4-1 and TRBJ1-1, with unresolved D. This CDR3 region has 14 residues. Germline V gives CDR1 MGHRA, CDR2 YSYEKL. The CDR3 loop is CASSPRVINTEAFF. The CDR3 nucleotides read TGCGCCAGCAGCCCCCGGGTTATCAACACTGAGGCTTTCTTT.

This chain connects TRBV18 to TRBJ1-2; D gene ambiguous. The CDR3 sequence is 14 residues long. With 5 bases removed from V and 2 bases from J, the gap between germline ends came to 12 bases. Germline-derived CDR1 and CDR2 are KGHSH and LQKENI. CDR3: CASSTTTGNYGYTF. The CDR3 DNA reads TGTGCCAGCTCAACCACTACCGGGAACTATGGCTACACCTTC.

The gene calls are TRBV30 and TRBJ2-7; D might be TRBD2 (6 bases). The CDR3 is made up of 12 amino acids. The V gene's germline CDR1 is GTSNPN and CDR2 SVGIG (reference sequence). Trimming pared 1 base from V and 4 bases from J, leaving 8 bases between. CDR3 sequence: CAWSGGEYEQYF. Written as DNA, the CDR3 is TGTGCCTGGAGTGGCGGGGAGTACGAGCAGTACTTC.

The rearrangement joins TRBV30 to TRBJ1-2; D is unclear. The germline CDR1 and CDR2 sequences are GTSNPN and SVGIG (reference sequence). V was trimmed by 0 bases and J by 6 bases, leaving 8 bases between them. The CDR3 consists of 12 residues. CDR3 protein: CAWSVGSNGYTF. The CDR3 nucleotides read TGTGCCTGGAGTGTGGGCAGCAATGGCTACACCTTC.

The rearrangement joins TRBV6-6 to TRBJ2-3; D not certain. This CDR3 region has 11 residues. CDR1 and CDR2 from the germline V gene are MNHNY and SVGAGI (reference sequence). V was trimmed by 10 bases and J by 2 bases, leaving 7 bases between them. CDR3 sequence (DNA): TGTGCCACCACCTACACAGATACGCAGTATTTT. It translates to CATTYTDTQYF.

This sequence joins TRBV27 and TRBJ1-6; the D is unclear. Germline V gene lookup returns CDR1 MNHEY and CDR2 SMNVEV (reference sequence). The CDR3 extends over 15 amino acids. V was trimmed by 8 bases and J by 2 bases, leaving 13 bases between them. CDR3 in DNA: TGTGCCAGCGGGTGGGAGAGGCCCTATAATTCACCCCTCCACTTT. This codes for CASGWERPYNSPLHF.

The genes are TRBV14 and TRBJ2-7, with 9 bases that match TRBD1. Germline-derived CDR1 and CDR2 are SGHDN and FVKESK. This CDR3 spans 13 amino acids. With V trimmed by 5 bases and J by 4 bases, 3 bases remained unmatched. CDR3 sequence (DNA): TGTGCCAGCAGCTACGGACAGGGGTACGAGCAGTACTTC. This encodes CASSYGQGYEQYF. Full variable domain (rest looked up from reference TRBV14 and TRBJ2-7): EAGVTQFPSHSVIEKGQTVTLRCDPISGHDNLYWYRRVMGKEIKFLLHFVKESKQDESGMPNNRFLAERTGGTYSTLKVQPAELEDSGVYFCASSYGQGYEQYFGPGTRLTVT.

In the case of this clone: Relative to the germline gene, one junction end is altered; a read error may explain this. The chain uses TRBV18 and TRBJ1-5; tentative D call: TRBD1 (5 bases). The CDR3 totals 14 residues. Germline V gives CDR1 KGHSH, CDR2 LQKENI. CDR3 residues: CASPPGPGDQPQHF. For the CDR3, the DNA is TGTGCCAGCCCACCCGGACCGGGGGATCAGCCCCAGCATTTT.

V and J are TRBV18 and TRBJ1-5; 7 bases map to TRBD1. The V segment lost 4 bases and the J segment 2 bases; nucleotides outside the gene matches: 5. Per germline, CDR1 KGHSH and CDR2 LQKENI. This CDR3 contains 15 residues. In DNA form, the CDR3 reads TGTGCCAGCTCACTTTTTCAGGGGGGCAATCAGCCCCAGCATTTT. Its protein product is CASSLFQGGNQPQHF.

V usage is TRBV28 and J usage is TRBJ2-1, with 12 bases fitting TRBD2. This CDR3 is 17 amino acids long. Losses at the gene ends were 1 base for V and 5 bases for J; bases not matched to a gene: 6. CDR1 and CDR2 from the germline V gene are MDHEN and SYDVKM. The DNA for the CDR3 is TGTGCCAGCAGTTTATTAACTAGCGGGAGGTCAGACAATGAGCAGTTCTTC. Its translation: CASSLLTSGRSDNEQFF.

CDR3 sequence: CAISESATSGGAGEQFF. CDR3 in DNA: TGTGCCATCAGTGAGTCGGCGACTAGCGGGGGGGCTGGTGAGCAGTTCTTC. The rearrangement uses TRBV10-3 and TRBJ2-1; TRBD2 aligns across 14 bases. Germline V gene data show CDR1 as ENHRY and CDR2 as SYGVKD. The CDR3 runs 17 residues. Trimming cost V 0 bases and J 9 bases; bases outside gene matches: 7.

V is TRBV30 and J is TRBJ1-4; D perhaps matches TRBD1 (5 bases). The V gene lost 2 bases and the J gene lost 5 bases, with 9 bases spanning the gap. This CDR3 spans 13 amino acids. Germline CDR1 reads GTSNPN; CDR2 reads SVGIG (reference sequence). CDR3 coding DNA: TGTGCCTGGAGTTTTGGGGCAAATGAAAAACTGTTTTTT. It codes for CAWSFGANEKLFF.

The chain has TRBV9 and TRBJ2-2; 9 nucleotides line up with TRBD1. Germline CDR1 SGDLS, CDR2 YYNGEE. V was pared by 3 bases and J by 5 bases, with 11 bases of the junction left unmatched. The CDR3 length is 17 residues. The CDR3 here is CASSGIPGQGRTGELFF. In DNA, the CDR3 is TGTGCCAGCAGCGGTATACCGGGACAGGGTAGGACCGGGGAGCTGTTTTTT.

The chain employs TRBV6-6 and TRBJ2-7, with TRBD1 matching over 9 bases. The germline V gene has CDR1 MNHNY and CDR2 SVGAGI (reference sequence). CDR3 length equals 15 residues. With 0 bases clipped from V and 2 bases from J, the junction kept 2 bases outside the gene matches. The CDR3 DNA sequence: TGTGCCAGCAGTTACTCACGGGACAGGGCCTACGAGCAGTACTTC. Translation: CASSYSRDRAYEQYF.

The rearrangement joins TRBV5-1 to TRBJ2-5, with a possible D match to TRBD1 (6 bases). This CDR3 comprises 15 residues. Deletions cut 0 bases from V and 1 base from J, with 10 bases between. CDR1 SGHRS and CDR2 YFSETQ come from the germline V gene. The CDR3 coding sequence is TGCGCCAGCAGCTTGGAGGGACAAATCCAAGAGACCCAGTACTTC. It yields the protein CASSLEGQIQETQYF.

The chain links TRBV2 to TRBJ1-6, with unresolved D. Trimming left V 4 bases short and J 10 bases short, with 20 bases between. This CDR3 spans 16 amino acids. The germline V gene encodes CDR1 SNHLY and CDR2 FYNNEI. The CDR3 DNA reads TGTGCCAGCAGTGCGAACGTCCAGGTATCCGGCTCACCCCTCCACTTT. Translating it yields CASSANVQVSGSPLHF.

The CDR3 region has the DNA TGTGCCAGCAGTTTTGCGTTGGCTAATGAAAAACTGTTTTTT. Amino acid sequence: CASSFALANEKLFF. The V gene is TRBV28, the J gene TRBJ1-4; D remains ambiguous. The V end lost 3 bases, the J end lost 3 bases, and 8 bases lay between the germline ends. The CDR3 covers 14 residues. From germline, CDR1 is MDHEN and CDR2 SYDVKM. Using reference TRBV28 and TRBJ1-4 for the parts outside the CDR3, the full variable domain is DVKVTQSSRYLVKRTGEKVFLECVQDMDHENMFWYRQDPGLGLRLIYFSYDVKMKEKGDIPEGYSVSREKKERFSLILESASTNQTSMYLCASSFALANEKLFFGSGTQLSVL.

The chain joins TRBV19 to TRBJ2-3; 11 bases map to TRBD2. Germline assignment: CDR1 LNHDA and CDR2 SQIVND (reference sequence). This CDR3 has 14 residues. The V gene end was trimmed by 9 bases and the J gene end by 3 bases; junction bases not matched to a gene: 5. Written as DNA, the CDR3 is TGTGCCAGCCGTACTAGCGGGAGAACAGATACGCAGTATTTT. As protein: CASRTSGRTDTQYF.

Note on this clone: The sample holds other DNA sequences that translate to the same CDR3. This chain uses TRBV6-1 with TRBJ1-4, with D perhaps TRBD1 (6 bases). The germline gives CDR1 MNHNS, CDR2 SASEGT. The CDR3 sequence is 13 residues long. V shed 6 bases and J shed 2 bases, with 7 bases lying between them. CDR3 amino acids: CASSRGTNEKLFF. The CDR3 DNA sequence: TGTGCCAGCAGCAGGGGTACTAATGAAAAACTGTTTTTT.

V is TRBV5-1 and J is TRBJ2-3; D remains ambiguous. V was shortened by 1 base and J by 3 bases, with 6 bases between the two germline ends. Per germline, CDR1 SGHRS and CDR2 YFSETQ. The CDR3 extends over 13 amino acids. CDR3 amino acids: CASSLIPTDTQYF. The CDR3 bases are TGCGCCAGCAGCTTGATCCCTACAGATACGCAGTATTTT.

CDR3 protein: CASLSPVHNEQFF. DNA for the CDR3: TGTGCCAGCTTGAGTCCTGTGCACAATGAGCAGTTCTTC. The V gene is TRBV28, the J gene TRBJ2-1; D is ambiguous. The CDR3 spans 13 residues. Deletions cut 8 bases from V and 5 bases from J, with 13 bases between. CDR1 MDHEN and CDR2 SYDVKM come from the germline V gene.

The chain combines TRBV10-3 with TRBJ2-1; 12 bases match TRBD2. Germline CDR1 reads ENHRY; CDR2 reads SYGVKD. The V and J ends lost 2 bases and 6 bases, in that order; junction bases with no gene match: 2. The CDR3 has 15 residues. CDR3 DNA sequence: TGTGCCATCAGTGAGCCGACTAGCGGGAGCAATGAGCAGTTCTTC. This sequence encodes CAISEPTSGSNEQFF.

The chain has TRBV4-2 and TRBJ1-6; a weak D match, TRBD1 (5 bases). In germline, CDR1 is LGHNA, CDR2 YNFKEQ. The CDR3 length is 15 residues. V shed 0 bases and J shed 7 bases, with 10 bases lying between them. The CDR3 loop reads CASSQERTPNSPLHF. CDR3 nucleotides: TGTGCCAGCAGCCAAGAACGGACACCGAATTCACCCCTCCACTTT.

The chain joins TRBV11-2 to TRBJ1-2, with unresolved D. The CDR3 is 14 residues long. Trimming pared 5 bases from V and 0 bases from J, leaving 10 bases between. CDR1 is SGHAT and CDR2 is FQNNGV in the germline V gene. The CDR3 here is CASSTSLANYGYTF. In nucleotides, the CDR3 is TGTGCCAGCAGCACTTCTCTAGCTAACTATGGCTACACCTTC. The full variable domain, rest sourced from reference TRBV11-2 and TRBJ1-2, is EAGVAQSPRYKIIEKRQSVAFWCNPISGHATLYWYQQILGQGPKLLIQFQNNGVVDDSQLPKDRFSAERLKGVDSTLKIQPAKLEDSAVYLCASSTSLANYGYTFGSGTRLTVV.

CDR3 residues: CASGSPRAGPQETQYF. The CDR3 nucleotides are TGTGCCAGCGGCTCACCACGAGCGGGACCCCAAGAGACCCAGTACTTC. This rearrangement joins TRBV9 to TRBJ2-5, with TRBD2 matching over 7 bases. V was clipped by 7 bases and J by 1 base; unmatched bases: 13. Germline loops: CDR1 SGDLS, CDR2 YYNGEE. This CDR3 has 16 residues.